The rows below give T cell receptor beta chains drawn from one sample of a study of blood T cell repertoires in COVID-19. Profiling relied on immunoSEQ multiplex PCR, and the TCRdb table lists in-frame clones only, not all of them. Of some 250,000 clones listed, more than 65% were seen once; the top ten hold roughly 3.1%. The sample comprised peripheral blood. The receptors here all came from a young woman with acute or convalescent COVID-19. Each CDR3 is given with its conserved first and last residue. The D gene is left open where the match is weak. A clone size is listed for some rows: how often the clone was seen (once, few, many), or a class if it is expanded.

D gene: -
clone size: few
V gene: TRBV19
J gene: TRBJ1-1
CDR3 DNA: TGTGCCAGTAGTATAGTAGGGTACGGGATGAACACTGAAGCTTTCTTT
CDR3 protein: CASSIVGYGMNTEAFF

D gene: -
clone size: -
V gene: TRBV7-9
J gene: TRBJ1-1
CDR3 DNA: TGTGCCAGCAGCTTAGATCGGGTCAGAAACACTGAAGCTTTCTTT
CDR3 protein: CASSLDRVRNTEAFF

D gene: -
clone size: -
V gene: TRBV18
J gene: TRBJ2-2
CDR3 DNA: TGTGCCAGCTCACCACCGCCAGTGAACACCGGGGAGCTGTTTTTT
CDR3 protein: CASSPPPVNTGELFF

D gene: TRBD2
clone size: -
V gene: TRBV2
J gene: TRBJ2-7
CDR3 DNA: TGTGCCAGGGGAGATAAACTAGCGGGACTTCAGTACTTC
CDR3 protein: CARGDKLAGLQYF

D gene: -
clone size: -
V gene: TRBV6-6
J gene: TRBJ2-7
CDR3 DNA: TGTGCCAGCAGTTACCCCCCTCGGGAGCAGTACTTC
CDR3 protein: CASSYPPREQYF

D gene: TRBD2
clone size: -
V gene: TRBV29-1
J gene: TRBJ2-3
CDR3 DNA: TGCAGCGTTGAAGATGGGGGACTAGCGGGAGTTGGTACGCAGTATTTT
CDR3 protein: CSVEDGGLAGVGTQYF

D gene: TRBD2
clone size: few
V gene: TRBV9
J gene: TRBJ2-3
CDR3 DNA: TGTGCCAGCAGCGCAAAGACAGGGATGACTAGCGGGAGGACAGATACGCAGTATTTT
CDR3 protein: CASSAKTGMTSGRTDTQYF

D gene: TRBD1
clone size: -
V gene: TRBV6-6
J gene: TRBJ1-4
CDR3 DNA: TGTGCCAGCAGGGGGACAGGGGCTAATGAAAAACTGTTTTTT
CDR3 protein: CASRGTGANEKLFF

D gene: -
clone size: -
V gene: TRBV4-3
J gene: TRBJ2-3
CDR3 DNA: TGCGCCAGCAGCCAAGGTCTAAATTCTTGGGGCGGTGGTGATACGCAGTATTTT
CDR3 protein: CASSQGLNSWGGGDTQYF

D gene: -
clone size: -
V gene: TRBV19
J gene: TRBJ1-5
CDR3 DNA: TGTGCCAGTAGTATAGACGGAGGACGAACGGGCAATCAGCCCCAGCATTTT
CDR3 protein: CASSIDGGRTGNQPQHF